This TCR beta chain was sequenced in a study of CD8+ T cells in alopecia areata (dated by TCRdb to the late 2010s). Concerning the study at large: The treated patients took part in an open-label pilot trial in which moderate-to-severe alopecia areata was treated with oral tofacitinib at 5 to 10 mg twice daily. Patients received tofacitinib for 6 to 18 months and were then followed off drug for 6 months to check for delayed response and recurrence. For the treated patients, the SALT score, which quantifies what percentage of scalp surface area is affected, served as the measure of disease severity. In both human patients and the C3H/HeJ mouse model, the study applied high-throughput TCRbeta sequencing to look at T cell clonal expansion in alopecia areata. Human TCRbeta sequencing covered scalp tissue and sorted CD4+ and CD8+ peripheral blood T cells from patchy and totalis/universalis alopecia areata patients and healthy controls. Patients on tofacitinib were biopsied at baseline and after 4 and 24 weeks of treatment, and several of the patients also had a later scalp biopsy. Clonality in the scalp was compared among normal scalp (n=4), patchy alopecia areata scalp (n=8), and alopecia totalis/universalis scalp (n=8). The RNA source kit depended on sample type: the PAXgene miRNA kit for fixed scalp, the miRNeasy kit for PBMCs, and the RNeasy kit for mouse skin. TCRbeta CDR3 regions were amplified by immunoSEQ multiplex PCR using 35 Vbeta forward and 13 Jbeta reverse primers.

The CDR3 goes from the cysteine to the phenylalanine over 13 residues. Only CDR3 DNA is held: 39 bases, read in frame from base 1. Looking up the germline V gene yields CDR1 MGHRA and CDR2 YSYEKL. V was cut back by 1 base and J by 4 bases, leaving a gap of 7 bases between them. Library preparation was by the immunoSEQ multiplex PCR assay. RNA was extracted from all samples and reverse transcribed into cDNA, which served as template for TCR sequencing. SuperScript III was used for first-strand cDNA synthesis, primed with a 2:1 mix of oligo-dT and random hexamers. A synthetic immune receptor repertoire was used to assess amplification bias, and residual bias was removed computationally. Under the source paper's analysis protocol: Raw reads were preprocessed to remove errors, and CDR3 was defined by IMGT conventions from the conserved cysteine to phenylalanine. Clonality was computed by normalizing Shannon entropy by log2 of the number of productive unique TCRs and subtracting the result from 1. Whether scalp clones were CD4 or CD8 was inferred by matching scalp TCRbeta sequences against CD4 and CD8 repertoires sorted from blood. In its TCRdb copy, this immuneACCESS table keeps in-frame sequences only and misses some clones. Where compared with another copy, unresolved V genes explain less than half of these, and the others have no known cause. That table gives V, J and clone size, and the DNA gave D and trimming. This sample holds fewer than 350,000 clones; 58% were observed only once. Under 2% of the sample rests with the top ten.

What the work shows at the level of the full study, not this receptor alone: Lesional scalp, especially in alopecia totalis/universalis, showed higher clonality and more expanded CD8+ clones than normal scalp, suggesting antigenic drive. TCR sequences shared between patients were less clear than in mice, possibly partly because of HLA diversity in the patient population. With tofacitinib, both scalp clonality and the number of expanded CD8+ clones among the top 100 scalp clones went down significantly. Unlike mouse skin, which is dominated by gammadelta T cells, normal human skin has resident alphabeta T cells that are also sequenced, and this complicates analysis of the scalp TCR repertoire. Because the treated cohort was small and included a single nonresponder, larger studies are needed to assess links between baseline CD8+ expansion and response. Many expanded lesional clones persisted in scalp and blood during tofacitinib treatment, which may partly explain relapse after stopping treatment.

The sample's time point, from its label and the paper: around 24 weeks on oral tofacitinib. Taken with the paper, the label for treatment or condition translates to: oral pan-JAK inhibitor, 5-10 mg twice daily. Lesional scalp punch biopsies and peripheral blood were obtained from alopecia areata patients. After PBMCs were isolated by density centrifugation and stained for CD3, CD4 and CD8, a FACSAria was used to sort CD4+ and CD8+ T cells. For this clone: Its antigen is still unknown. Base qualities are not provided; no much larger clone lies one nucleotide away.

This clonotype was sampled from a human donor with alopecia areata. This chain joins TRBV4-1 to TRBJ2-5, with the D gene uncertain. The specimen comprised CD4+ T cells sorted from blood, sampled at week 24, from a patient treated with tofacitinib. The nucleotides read TGCGCCAGCAGCCAAGTAATTCCAGAGACCCAGTACTTC. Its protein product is CASSQVIPETQYF.